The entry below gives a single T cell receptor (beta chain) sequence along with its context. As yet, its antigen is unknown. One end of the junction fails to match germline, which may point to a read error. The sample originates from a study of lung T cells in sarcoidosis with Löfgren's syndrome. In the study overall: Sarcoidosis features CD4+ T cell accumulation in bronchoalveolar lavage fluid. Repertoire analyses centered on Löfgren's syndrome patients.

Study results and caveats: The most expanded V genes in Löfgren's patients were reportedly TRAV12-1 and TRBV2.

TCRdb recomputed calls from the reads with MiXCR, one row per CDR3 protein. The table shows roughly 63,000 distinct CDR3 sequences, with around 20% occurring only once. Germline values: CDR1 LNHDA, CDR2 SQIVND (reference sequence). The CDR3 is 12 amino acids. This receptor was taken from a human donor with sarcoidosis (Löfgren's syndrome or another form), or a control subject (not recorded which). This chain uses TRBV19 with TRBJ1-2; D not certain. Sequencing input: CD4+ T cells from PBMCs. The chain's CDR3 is CASSISNYGYAF. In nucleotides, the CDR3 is TGTGCCAGTAGTATTTCGAACTATGGCTACGCCTTC.